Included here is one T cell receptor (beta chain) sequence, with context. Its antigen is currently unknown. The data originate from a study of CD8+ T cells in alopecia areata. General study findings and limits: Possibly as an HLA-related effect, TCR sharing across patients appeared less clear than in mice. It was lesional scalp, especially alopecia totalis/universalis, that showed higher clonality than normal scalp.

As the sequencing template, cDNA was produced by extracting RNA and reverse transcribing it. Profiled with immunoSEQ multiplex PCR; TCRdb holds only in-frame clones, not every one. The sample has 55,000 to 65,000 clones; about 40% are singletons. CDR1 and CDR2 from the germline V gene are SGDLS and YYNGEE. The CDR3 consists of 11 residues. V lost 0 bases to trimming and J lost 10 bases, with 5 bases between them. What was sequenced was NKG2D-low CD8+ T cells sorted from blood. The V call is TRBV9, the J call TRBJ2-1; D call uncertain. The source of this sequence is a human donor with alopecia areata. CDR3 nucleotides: TGTGCCAGCAGCGTAGAAGGGGAGCAGTTCTTC. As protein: CASSVEGEQFF.